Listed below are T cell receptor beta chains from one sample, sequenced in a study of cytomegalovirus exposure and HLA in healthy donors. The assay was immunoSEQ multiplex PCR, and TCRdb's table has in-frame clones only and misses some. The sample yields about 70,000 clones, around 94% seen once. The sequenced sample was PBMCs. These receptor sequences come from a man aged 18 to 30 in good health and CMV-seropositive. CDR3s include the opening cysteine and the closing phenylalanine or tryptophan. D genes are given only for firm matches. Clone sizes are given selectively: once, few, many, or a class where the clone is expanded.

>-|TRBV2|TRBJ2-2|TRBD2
CASSPSGRNTGELFF
TGTGCCAGCAGTCCCAGCGGGAGGAACACCGGGGAGCTGTTTTTT
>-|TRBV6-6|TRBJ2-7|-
CASSTTQGPFGYEQYF
TGTGCCAGCAGTACGACCCAGGGGCCCTTTGGGTACGAGCAGTACTTC
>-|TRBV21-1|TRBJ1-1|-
CASSKATGRGTEAFF
TGTGCCAGCAGCAAAGCGACAGGCAGGGGCACTGAAGCTTTCTTT
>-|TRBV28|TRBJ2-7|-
CTSSLASQGSQGTYEQYF
TGTACCAGCAGCCTAGCTAGCCAAGGAAGCCAAGGGACCTACGAGCAGTACTTC
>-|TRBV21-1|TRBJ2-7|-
CASSKDKRGAEQYF
TGTGCCAGCAGCAAAGATAAGCGGGGGGCGGAGCAGTACTTC
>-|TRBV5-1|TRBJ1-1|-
CASSQQVTNTEAFF
TGCGCCAGCAGCCAACAGGTTACGAACACTGAAGCTTTCTTT
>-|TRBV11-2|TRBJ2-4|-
CASSLGPGSNIQYF
TGTGCCAGCAGCTTAGGTCCAGGCTCGAACATTCAGTACTTC
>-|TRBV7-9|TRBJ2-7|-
CASSLRGGTEQYF
TGTGCCAGCAGCCTCCGAGGAGGGACCGAGCAGTACTTC
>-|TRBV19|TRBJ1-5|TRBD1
CASSIFPGQGEKDQPQHF
TGTGCCAGTAGTATATTTCCGGGACAGGGGGAGAAGGATCAGCCCCAGCATTTT
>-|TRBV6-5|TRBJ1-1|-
CASSYSGGMNTEAFF
TGTGCCAGCAGTTACTCGGGCGGGATGAACACTGAAGCTTTCTTT
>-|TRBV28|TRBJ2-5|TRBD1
CASSSMDRSQETQYF
TGTGCCAGCAGTTCCATGGACAGGAGCCAAGAGACCCAGTACTTC
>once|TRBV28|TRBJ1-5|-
CASRPDTFPNQPQHF
TGTGCCAGCAGACCCGACACATTCCCCAATCAGCCCCAGCATTTT
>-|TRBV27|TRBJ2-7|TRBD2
CASSFSGRFVHEQYF
TGTGCCAGCAGTTTTAGCGGGCGGTTTGTTCACGAGCAGTACTTC
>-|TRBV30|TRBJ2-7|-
CAWSVGSGSSYEQYF
TGTGCCTGGAGTGTAGGTAGCGGTAGCTCCTACGAGCAGTACTTC
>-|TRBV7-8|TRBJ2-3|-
CASSPMGARDTQYF
TGTGCCAGCAGCCCAATGGGGGCCCGAGATACGCAGTATTTT
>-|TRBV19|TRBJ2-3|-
CASSIKGGAGIGSVNTQYF
TGTGCCAGTAGTATAAAGGGGGGAGCGGGAATCGGTTCGGTGAATACGCAGTATTTT
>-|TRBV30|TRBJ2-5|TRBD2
CAWSSGLARGETQYF
TGTGCCTGGAGTTCCGGACTAGCGAGAGGAGAGACCCAGTACTTC
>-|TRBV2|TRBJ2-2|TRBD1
CATRRGRTGELFF
TGTGCCACCCGAAGGGGGCGCACCGGGGAGCTGTTTTTT
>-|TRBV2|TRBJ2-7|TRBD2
CASSEAGGGSSYEQYF
TGTGCCAGCAGTGAAGCGGGGGGGGGTTCCTCCTACGAGCAGTACTTC
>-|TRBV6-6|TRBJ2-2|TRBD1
CASSTGGGHTGELFF
TGTGCCAGCAGTACAGGGGGCGGACACACCGGGGAGCTGTTTTTT
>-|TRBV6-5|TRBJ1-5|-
CASSLGQPNQPQHF
TGTGCCAGCAGTTTAGGACAGCCCAATCAGCCCCAGCATTTT
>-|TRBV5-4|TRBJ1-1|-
CASSGGTLWGGPTEAFF
TGTGCCAGCAGCGGGGGGACCCTTTGGGGAGGGCCCACTGAAGCTTTCTTT
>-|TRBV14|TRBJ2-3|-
CASSQNPGVRLADTQYF
TGTGCCAGCAGCCAAAACCCTGGGGTCAGGCTAGCGGATACGCAGTATTTT
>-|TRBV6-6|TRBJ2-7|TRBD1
CASSYWQGATYEQYF
TGTGCCAGCAGTTACTGGCAGGGGGCCACCTACGAGCAGTACTTC
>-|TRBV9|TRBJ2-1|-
CASTEGEGSYNEQFF
TGTGCCAGCACCGAGGGGGAGGGGTCCTACAATGAGCAGTTCTTC
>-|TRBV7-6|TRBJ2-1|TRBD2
CASSLGTSRGSYNEQFF
TGTGCCAGCAGCCTAGGGACTAGCCGGGGATCCTACAATGAGCAGTTCTTC
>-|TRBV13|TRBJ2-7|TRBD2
CASSLGGLAGFSSYEQYF
TGTGCCAGCAGCTTAGGGGGACTAGCGGGGTTTTCCTCCTACGAGCAGTACTTC
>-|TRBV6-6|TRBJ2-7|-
CASSLRNRLEAYEQYF
TGTGCCAGCAGCCTACGTAATAGGCTAGAGGCTTACGAGCAGTACTTC
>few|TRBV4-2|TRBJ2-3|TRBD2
CASSQREGDTQYF
TGTGCCAGCAGCCAACGGGAGGGAGATACGCAGTATTTT
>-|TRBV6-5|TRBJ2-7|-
CASTPSSSGEQYF
TGTGCCAGCACCCCCTCCTCAAGCGGCGAGCAGTACTTC
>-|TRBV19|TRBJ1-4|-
CASTPTRSPNEKLFF
TGTGCCAGTACCCCTACAAGGAGTCCCAATGAAAAACTGTTTTTT
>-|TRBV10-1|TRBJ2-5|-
CASSEASAQETQYF
TGCGCCAGCAGTGAAGCTAGCGCGCAAGAGACCCAGTACTTC
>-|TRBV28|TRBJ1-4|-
CASSTQHSLRGKLFF
TGTGCCAGCAGTACCCAACACTCGTTAAGGGGAAAACTGTTTTTT
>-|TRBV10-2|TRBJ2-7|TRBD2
CASRIGLAGGYEQYF
TGCGCCAGCAGGATTGGACTAGCGGGAGGCTACGAGCAGTACTTC
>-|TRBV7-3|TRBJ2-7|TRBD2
CASSHEAGGTYEQYF
TGTGCCAGCAGCCATGAAGCGGGAGGCACCTACGAGCAGTACTTC
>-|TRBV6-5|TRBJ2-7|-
CASRRGVSYEQYF
TGTGCCAGCAGAAGGGGTGTATCCTACGAGCAGTACTTC
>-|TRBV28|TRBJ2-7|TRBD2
CASRARGAHYEQYF
TGTGCCAGCAGGGCGCGGGGGGCTCATTACGAGCAGTACTTC
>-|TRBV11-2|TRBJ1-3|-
CASSRIAGGEYGNTIYF
TGTGCCAGCAGCCGAATCGCTGGCGGCGAATATGGAAACACCATATATTTT
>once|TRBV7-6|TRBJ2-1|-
CASSLSPSSDGQFF
TGTGCCAGCAGCTTATCCCCTAGCTCAGACGGGCAGTTCTTC
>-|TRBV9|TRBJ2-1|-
CASSVTSTSYNEQFF
TGTGCCAGCAGCGTAACTAGCACCTCCTACAATGAGCAGTTCTTC
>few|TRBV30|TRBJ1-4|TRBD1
CARRQGQKLFF
TGTGCCCGGAGACAGGGCCAAAAACTGTTTTTT